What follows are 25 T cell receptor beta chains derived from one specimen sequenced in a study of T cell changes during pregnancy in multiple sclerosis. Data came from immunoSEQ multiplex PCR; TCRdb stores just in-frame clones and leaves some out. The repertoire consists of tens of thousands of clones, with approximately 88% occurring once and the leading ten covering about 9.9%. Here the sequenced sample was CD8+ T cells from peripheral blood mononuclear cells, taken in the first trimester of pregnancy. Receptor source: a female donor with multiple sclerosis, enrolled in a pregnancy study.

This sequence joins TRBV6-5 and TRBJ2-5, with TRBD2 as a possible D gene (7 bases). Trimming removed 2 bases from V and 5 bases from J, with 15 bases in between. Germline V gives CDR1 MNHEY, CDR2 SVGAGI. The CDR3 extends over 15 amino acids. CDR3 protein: CASSYEGGWEETQYF. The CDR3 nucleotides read TGTGCCAGCAGTTACGAGGGGGGGTGGGAGGAGACCCAGTACTTC.

The DNA for the CDR3 is TGTGCCAGCAGCGAGGGGGTAATGAACACTGAAGCTTTCTTT. The encoded protein is CASSEGVMNTEAFF. The chain couples TRBV7-9 to TRBJ1-1; TRBD1 might be the D (6 bases). V lost 5 bases and J lost 0, with 10 bases in between. This CDR3 has 14 residues. Per the germline V gene, CDR1 is SEHNR and CDR2 is FQNEAQ (reference sequence). Supplemented by reference TRBV7-9 and TRBJ1-1, the full variable domain reads DTGVSQNPRHKITKRGQNVTFRCDPISEHNRLYWYRQTLGQGPEFLTYFQNEAQLEKSRLLSDRFSAERPKGSFSTLEIQRTEQGDSAMYLCASSEGVMNTEAFFGQGTRLTVV.

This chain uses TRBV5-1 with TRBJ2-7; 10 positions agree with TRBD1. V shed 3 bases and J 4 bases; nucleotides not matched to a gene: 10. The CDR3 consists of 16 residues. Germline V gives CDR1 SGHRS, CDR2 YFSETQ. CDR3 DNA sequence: TGCGCCAGCAGCTCGCCCCGGGACAGGGGTACGTACGAGCAGTACTTC. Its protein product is CASSSPRDRGTYEQYF.

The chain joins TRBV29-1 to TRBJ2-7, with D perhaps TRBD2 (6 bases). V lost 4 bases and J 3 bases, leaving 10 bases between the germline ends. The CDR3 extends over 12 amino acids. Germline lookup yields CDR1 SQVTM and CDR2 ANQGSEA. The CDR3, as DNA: TGCAGCGTTGGCCCGGGGGACTACGAGCAGTACTTC. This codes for CSVGPGDYEQYF.

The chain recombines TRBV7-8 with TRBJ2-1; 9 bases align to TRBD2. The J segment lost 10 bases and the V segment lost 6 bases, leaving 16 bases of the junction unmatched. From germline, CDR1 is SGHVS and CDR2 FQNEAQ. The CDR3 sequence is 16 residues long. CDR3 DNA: TGTGCCAGCAGTCCCACTGGTAGCGGGGGCCTCGAGGAGCAGTTCTTC. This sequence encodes CASSPTGSGGLEEQFF. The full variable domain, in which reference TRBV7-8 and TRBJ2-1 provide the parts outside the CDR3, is GAGVSQSPRYKVAKRGQDVALRCDPISGHVSLFWYQQALGQGPEFLTYFQNEAQLDKSGLPSDRFFAERPEGSVSTLKIQRTQQEDSAVYLCASSPTGSGGLEEQFFGPGTRLTVL.

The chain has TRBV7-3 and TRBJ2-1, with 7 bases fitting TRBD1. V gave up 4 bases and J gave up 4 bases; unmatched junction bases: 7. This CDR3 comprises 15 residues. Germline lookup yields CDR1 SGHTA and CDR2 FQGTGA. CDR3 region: CASSSFRDSYNEQFF. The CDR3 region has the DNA TGTGCCAGCAGCTCATTCCGGGACAGTTACAATGAGCAGTTCTTC.

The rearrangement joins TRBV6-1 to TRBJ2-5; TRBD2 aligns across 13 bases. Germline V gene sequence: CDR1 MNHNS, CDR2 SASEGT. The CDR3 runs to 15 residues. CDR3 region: CVTTSGGALGETQYF. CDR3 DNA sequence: TGTGTTACAACTAGCGGGGGGGCTTTGGGGGAGACCCAGTACTTC.

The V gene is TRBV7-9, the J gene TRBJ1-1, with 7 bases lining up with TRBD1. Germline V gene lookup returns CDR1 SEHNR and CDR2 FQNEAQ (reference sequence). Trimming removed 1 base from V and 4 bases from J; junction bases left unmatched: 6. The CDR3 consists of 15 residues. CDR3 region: CASSLGTGTSTEAFF. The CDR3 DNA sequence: TGTGCCAGCAGCTTAGGGACAGGTACTTCCACTGAAGCTTTCTTT. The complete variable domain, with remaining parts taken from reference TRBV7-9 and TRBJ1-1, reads DTGVSQNPRHKITKRGQNVTFRCDPISEHNRLYWYRQTLGQGPEFLTYFQNEAQLEKSRLLSDRFSAERPKGSFSTLEIQRTEQGDSAMYLCASSLGTGTSTEAFFGQGTRLTVV.

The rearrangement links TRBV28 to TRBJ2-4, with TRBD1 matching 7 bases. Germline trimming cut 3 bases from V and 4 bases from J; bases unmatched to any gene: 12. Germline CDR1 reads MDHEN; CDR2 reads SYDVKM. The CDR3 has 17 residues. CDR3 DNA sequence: TGTGCCAGCAGTTTCGCACCCAGGGACAGTAGAAAAAACATTCAGTACTTC. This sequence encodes CASSFAPRDSRKNIQYF.

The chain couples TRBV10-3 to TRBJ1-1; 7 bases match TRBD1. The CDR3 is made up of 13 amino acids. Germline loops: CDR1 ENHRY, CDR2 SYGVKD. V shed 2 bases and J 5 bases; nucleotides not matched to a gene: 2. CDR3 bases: TGTGCCATCAGTGAGGAGGGGGCGACTGAAGCTTTCTTT. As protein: CAISEEGATEAFF.

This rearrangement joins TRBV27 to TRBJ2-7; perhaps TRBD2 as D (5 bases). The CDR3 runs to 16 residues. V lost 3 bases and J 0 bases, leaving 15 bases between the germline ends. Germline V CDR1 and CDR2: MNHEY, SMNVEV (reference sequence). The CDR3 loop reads CASSFGSGSGSYEQYF. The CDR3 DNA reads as TGTGCCAGCAGTTTCGGCTCGGGGAGTGGCTCCTACGAGCAGTACTTC.

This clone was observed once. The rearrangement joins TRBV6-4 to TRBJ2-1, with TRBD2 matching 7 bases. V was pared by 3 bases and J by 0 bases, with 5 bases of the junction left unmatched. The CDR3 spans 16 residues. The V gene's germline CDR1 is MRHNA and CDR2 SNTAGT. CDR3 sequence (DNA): TGTGCCAGCAGTGAGACTAGCAGGAGCTCCTACAATGAGCAGTTCTTC. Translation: CASSETSRSSYNEQFF.

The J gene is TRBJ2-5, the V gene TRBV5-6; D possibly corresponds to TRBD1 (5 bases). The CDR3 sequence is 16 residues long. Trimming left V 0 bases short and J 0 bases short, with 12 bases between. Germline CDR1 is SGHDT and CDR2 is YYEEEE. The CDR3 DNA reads TGTGCCAGCAGCTTGGAGCAGGGCGCGTACCAAGAGACCCAGTACTTC. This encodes CASSLEQGAYQETQYF.

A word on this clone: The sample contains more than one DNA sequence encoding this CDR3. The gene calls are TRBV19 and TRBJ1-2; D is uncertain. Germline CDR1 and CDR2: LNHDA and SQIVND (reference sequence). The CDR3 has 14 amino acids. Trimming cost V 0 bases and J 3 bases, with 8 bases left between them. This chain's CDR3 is CASSIDLADYGYTF. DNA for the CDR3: TGTGCCAGTAGTATAGACCTGGCGGACTATGGCTACACCTTC. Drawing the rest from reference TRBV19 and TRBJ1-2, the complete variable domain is DGGITQSPKYLFRKEGQNVTLSCEQNLNHDAMYWYRQDPGQGLRLIYYSQIVNDFQKGDIAEGYSVSREKKESFPLTVTSAQKNPTAFYLCASSIDLADYGYTFGSGTRLTVV.

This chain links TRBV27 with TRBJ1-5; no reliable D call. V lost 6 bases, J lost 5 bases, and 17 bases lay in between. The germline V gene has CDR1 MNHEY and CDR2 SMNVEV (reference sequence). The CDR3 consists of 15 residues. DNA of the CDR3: TGTGCCAGCAGGGATCGGCGGCTGGCTGATCAGCCCCAGCATTTT. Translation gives CASRDRRLADQPQHF.

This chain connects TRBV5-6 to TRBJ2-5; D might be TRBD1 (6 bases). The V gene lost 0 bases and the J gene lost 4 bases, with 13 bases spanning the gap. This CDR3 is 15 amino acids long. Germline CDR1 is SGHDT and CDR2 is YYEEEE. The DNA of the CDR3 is TGTGCCAGCAGCTTGGTTCGCAGGGGTGGAGAGACCCAGTACTTC. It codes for CASSLVRRGGETQYF.

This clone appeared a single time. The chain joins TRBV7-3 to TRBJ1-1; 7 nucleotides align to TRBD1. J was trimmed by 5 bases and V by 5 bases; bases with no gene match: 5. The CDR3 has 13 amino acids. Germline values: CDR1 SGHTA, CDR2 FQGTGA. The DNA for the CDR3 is TGTGCCAGCAGCCTAGGACAGGCGACTGAAGCTTTCTTT. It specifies CASSLGQATEAFF.

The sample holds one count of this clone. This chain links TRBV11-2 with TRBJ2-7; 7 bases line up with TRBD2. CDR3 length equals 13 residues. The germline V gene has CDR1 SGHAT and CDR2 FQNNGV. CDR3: CAVRGDYSYEQYF. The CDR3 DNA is TGTGCAGTTAGAGGGGACTACTCCTACGAGCAGTACTTC.

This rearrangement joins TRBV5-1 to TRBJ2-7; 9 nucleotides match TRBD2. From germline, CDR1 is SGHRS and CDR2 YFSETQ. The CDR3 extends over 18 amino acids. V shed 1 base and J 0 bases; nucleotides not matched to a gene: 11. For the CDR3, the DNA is TGCGCCAGCAGCTTGTATGGCGGGAGGGCCGGGAGCTCCTACGAGCAGTACTTC. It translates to CASSLYGGRAGSSYEQYF.

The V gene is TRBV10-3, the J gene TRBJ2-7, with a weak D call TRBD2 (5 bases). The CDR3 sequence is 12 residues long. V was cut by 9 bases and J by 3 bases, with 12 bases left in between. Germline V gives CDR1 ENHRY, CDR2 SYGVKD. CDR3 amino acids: CAINSDYYEQYF. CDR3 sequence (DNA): TGTGCCATTAACAGCGACTACTACGAGCAGTACTTC.

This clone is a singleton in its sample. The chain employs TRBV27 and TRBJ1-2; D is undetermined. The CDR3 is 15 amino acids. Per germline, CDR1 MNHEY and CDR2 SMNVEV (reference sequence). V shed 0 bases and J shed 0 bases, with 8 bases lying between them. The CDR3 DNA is TGTGCCAGCAGTTTATCGATCGCAGCTAACTATGGCTACACCTTC. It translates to CASSLSIAANYGYTF.

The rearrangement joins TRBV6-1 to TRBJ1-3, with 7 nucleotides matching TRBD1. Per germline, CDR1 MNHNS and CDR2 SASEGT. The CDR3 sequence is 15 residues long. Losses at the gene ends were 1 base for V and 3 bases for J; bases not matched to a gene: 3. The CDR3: CASSEEQGSGNTIYF. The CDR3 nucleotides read TGTGCCAGCAGTGAAGAACAGGGGAGTGGAAACACCATATATTTT.

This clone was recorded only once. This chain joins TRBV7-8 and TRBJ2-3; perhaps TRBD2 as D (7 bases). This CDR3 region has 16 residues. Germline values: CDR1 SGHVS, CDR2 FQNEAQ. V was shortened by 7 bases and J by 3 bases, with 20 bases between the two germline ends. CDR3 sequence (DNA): TGTGCCAGCACCCTAGAAGGGGGAGGGCCGACAGATACGCAGTATTTT. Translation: CASTLEGGGPTDTQYF.

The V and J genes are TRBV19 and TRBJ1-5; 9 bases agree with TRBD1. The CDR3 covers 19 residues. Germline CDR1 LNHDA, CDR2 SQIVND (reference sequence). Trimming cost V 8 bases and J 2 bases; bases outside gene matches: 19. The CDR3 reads CASRRGQGMQSVGNQPQHF. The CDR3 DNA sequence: TGTGCCAGTCGGAGGGGACAGGGAATGCAATCGGTTGGCAATCAGCCCCAGCATTTT.

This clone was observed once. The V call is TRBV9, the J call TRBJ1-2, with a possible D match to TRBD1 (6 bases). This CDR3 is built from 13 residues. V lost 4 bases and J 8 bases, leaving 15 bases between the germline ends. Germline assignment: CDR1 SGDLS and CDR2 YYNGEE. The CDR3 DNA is TGTGCCAGCAGCCCTTTGGGGGCGTTGGGCTACACCTTC. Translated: CASSPLGALGYTF.